The T cell receptor beta chain described here comes from a study of Ad26.COV2.S vaccination and SARS-CoV-2 variants. Study information: As a participant in COV1001, the donor was in the Ad26.COV2.S trial arm. The vaccine Ad26.COV2.S was put into the muscle once, or twice with 56 days between.

The protocol was immunoSEQ multiplex PCR, while the TCRdb copy is restricted to in-frame clones and leaves out a portion. The data hold around 400,000 clones, with around 89% observed a single time. This clone showed up just once. From germline, CDR1 is SGHVS and CDR2 FQNEAQ. Trimming left V 5 bases short and J 2 bases short, with 12 bases between. The CDR3 extends over 14 amino acids. Treatment: 15 to 20 received Ad26.COV2.S at low or high dose, single or two shots; a few received placebo; per-sample allocation not given. Samples came from day 63 after the first vaccine or placebo injection. Adults aged 18-55 years in Boston included the donor.

The sample consisted of peripheral blood, taken in a trial of Ad26.COV2.S vaccine versus placebo. The chain combines TRBV7-8 with TRBJ1-2; D uncertain. This clonotype was obtained from a person aged 18-60 years who received the Ad26.COV2.S COVID-19 vaccine or a placebo. CDR3 nucleotides: TGTGCCAGCAGCCTCACTCCACTGAACTATGGCTACACCTTC. Translating it yields CASSLTPLNYGYTF.